One sample yielded the 23 T cell receptor beta chains listed below, sequenced in a study of breast tumors, draining lymph nodes, adjacent tissues. Via MiXCR, TCRdb re-called the multiplex PCR reads, giving one row per CDR3 protein. The sample includes about 21,000 distinct CDR3 sequences, 50% of them seen just once. The sample comprised breast tumor tissue. Receptors were obtained from a female donor with breast cancer. Some clones in this sample may be carry-over from other donors' samples.

This clonotype was counted many times. The chain has TRBV27 and TRBJ2-7; D may be TRBD1 or TRBD2 (5 bases each). The CDR3 runs to 15 residues. V was cut by 5 bases and J by 3 bases, with 17 bases left in between. Germline loops: CDR1 MNHEY, CDR2 SMNVEV (reference sequence). The CDR3 loop is CASSGSRGPNYEQYF. For the CDR3, the DNA is TGTGCCAGCAGTGGGTCTCGGGGCCCTAACTACGAGCAGTACTTC.

This clonotype appeared once. The rearrangement uses TRBV5-1 and TRBJ2-3; TRBD2 matches at 11 bases. The V segment lost 4 bases and the J segment 4 bases; nucleotides outside the gene matches: 5. Germline CDR1 reads SGHRS; CDR2 reads YFSETQ. The CDR3 loop spans 15 amino acids. The CDR3 coding sequence is TGCGCCAGCAGCAAACTAGCGGGAGTGTCAGATACGCAGTATTTT. Its protein is CASSKLAGVSDTQYF. Full variable domain (remainder filled in from reference TRBV5-1 and TRBJ2-3): KAGVTQTPRYLIKTRGQQVTLSCSPISGHRSVSWYQQTPGQGLQFLFEYFSETQRNKGNFPGRFSGRQFSNSRSEMNVSTLELGDSALYLCASSKLAGVSDTQYFGPGTRLTVL.

A word on this clonotype: At one end the junction does not follow the germline gene, possibly because of a read error. The V gene is TRBV11-2, the J gene TRBJ2-7; D is unclear. CDR3 length equals 12 residues. Per the germline V gene, CDR1 is SGHAT and CDR2 is FQNNGV. This chain's CDR3 is CASSPPSYERYF. Here the CDR3 DNA reads TGTGCCAGCAGCCCACCCTCCTACGAGCGGTACTTC.

This clonotype was picked up one time. Sequence at one end of the junction differs from germline and may be a read error. The CDR3 DNA reads as TGTGCCAGCTCATCCAGCGGGGCCTTCTCCTACAATGAGCAGCTCTTC. It encodes CASSSSGAFSYNEQLF. V usage is TRBV18 and J usage is TRBJ2-1; 7 bases match TRBD2. CDR3 length: 16 amino acids. Germline loops: CDR1 KGHSH, CDR2 LQKENI. Supplemented by reference TRBV18 and TRBJ2-1, the full variable domain reads NAGVMQNPRHLVRRRGQEARLRCSPMKGHSHVYWYRQLPEEGLKFMVYLQKENIIDESGMPKERFSAEFPKEGPSILRIQQVVRGDSAAYFCASSSSGAFSYNEQLFGPGTRLTVL.

This clonotype came up many times. CDR3 protein: CATLLGGYTDTQYF. CDR3 nucleotide sequence: TGTGCCACCTTGCTGGGGGGGTACACAGATACGCAGTATTTT. The chain couples TRBV6-2 or TRBV6-3 to TRBJ2-3, with TRBD2 matching over 7 bases. Germline CDR1 MNHEY, CDR2 SVGEGT. Trimming took 10 bases from V and 2 from J; bases not matched to a gene: 9. The CDR3 runs 14 residues.

This clonotype occurred many times. The chain combines TRBV20-1 with TRBJ2-1, with 10 nucleotides matching TRBD2. The CDR3 has 15 residues. The trim removed 3 bases at V and 9 bases at J, leaving 11 bases unmatched. The germline CDR1 and CDR2 sequences are DFQATT and SNEGSKA (reference sequence). CDR3 nucleotide sequence: TGCAGTGCTAGCCTCCTAGCGGGAGTCTTTAGTGAGCAGTTCTTC. Encoded protein: CSASLLAGVFSEQFF.

This clonotype was observed a single time. The rearrangement joins TRBV19 to TRBJ2-3, with 7 bases identical to TRBD2. Germline values: CDR1 LNHDA, CDR2 SQIVND (reference sequence). J was trimmed by 4 bases and V by 5 bases; bases with no gene match: 9. This CDR3 is built from 15 residues. The CDR3, as DNA: TGTGCCAGTAGTTGGGGGGGGAGGCAGGCAGATACGCAGTATTTT. It is translated as CASSWGGRQADTQYF.

This clonotype showed up many times. The rearrangement uses TRBV14 and TRBJ2-1; D unresolved. Trimming stripped 5 bases from V and 4 bases from J, with 9 bases between. This CDR3 is built from 13 residues. Germline CDR1 is SGHDN and CDR2 is FVKESK. CDR3 residues: CASSAGPYNEQFF. CDR3 in DNA: TGTGCCAGCAGCGCTGGACCGTACAATGAGCAGTTCTTC.

This clonotype has a count of ten or more. The rearrangement joins TRBV28 to TRBJ1-6, with 8 positions matching TRBD1. CDR1 and CDR2 from the germline V gene are MDHEN and SYDVKM. Losses at the gene ends were 6 bases for V and 10 bases for J; bases not matched to a gene: 11. The CDR3 runs 15 residues. CDR3 amino acids: CASRPRTGTGSPLHF. DNA for the CDR3: TGTGCCAGCAGGCCCAGGACAGGGACGGGATCACCCCTCCACTTT.

A note on this clonotype: Germline and junction disagree at one end, which may indicate a read error. This chain links TRBV4-2 with TRBJ2-7, with D uncertain. The CDR3 covers 13 residues. Germline CDR1 is LGHNA and CDR2 is YNFKEQ. CDR3 sequence reads: CASSQSTPGSLAF. DNA for the CDR3: TGTGCCAGCAGCCAAAGCACTCCTGGCTCTCTGGCCTTC.

This clonotype was recorded at least ten times. The V gene is TRBV7-4, the J gene TRBJ1-5; maybe TRBD1 (5 bases). Deletions cut 2 bases from V and 4 bases from J, with 21 bases between. Germline CDR1 is SGHVT and CDR2 is SQSDAQ. There are 18 residues in the CDR3. The CDR3 here is CASSLPRQPEDYNQPQHF. The DNA for the CDR3 is TGTGCCAGCAGCTTACCCAGACAGCCCGAAGACTATAATCAGCCCCAGCATTTT. Full variable domain (rest looked up from reference TRBV7-4 and TRBJ1-5): GAGVSQSPRYKVAKRGRDVALRCDSISGHVTLYWYRQTLGQGSEVLTYSQSDAQRDKSGRPSGRFSAERPERSVSTLKIQRTEQGDSAVYLCASSLPRQPEDYNQPQHFGDGTRLSIL.

This clonotype is medium-sized (0.01 to 0.1%) within its sample. The chain has TRBV5-5 and TRBJ2-7; a possible D gene is TRBD2 (5 bases). The CDR3 spans 15 residues. The V end lost 1 base, the J end lost 0 bases, and 11 bases lay between the germline ends. Germline CDR1 SGHKS, CDR2 YYEKEE (reference sequence). For the CDR3, the DNA is TGTGCCAGCAGCTTGAGAGGGTACGCCTCCTACGAGCAGTACTTC. It specifies CASSLRGYASYEQYF. Using reference TRBV5-5 and TRBJ2-7 for the parts outside the CDR3, the full variable domain is DAGVTQSPTHLIKTRGQQVTLRCSPISGHKSVSWYQQVLGQGPQFIFQYYEKEERGRGNFPDRFSARQFPNYSSELNVNALLLGDSALYLCASSLRGYASYEQYFGPGTRLTVT.

The J gene is TRBJ2-7, the V gene TRBV2; 8 bases align to TRBD1. The CDR3 runs 16 residues. V shed 7 bases and J 0 bases; nucleotides not matched to a gene: 11. Germline loops: CDR1 SNHLY, CDR2 FYNNEI. CDR3 residues: CASKKDRDGLSYEQYF. CDR3 DNA: TGTGCCAGCAAAAAGGACAGGGACGGCCTCTCCTACGAGCAGTACTTC.

This CDR3 is CASSLSVNGYEQYF. CDR3 nucleotide sequence: TGTGCCAGCAGCTTAAGTGTTAACGGCTACGAGCAGTACTTC. This chain joins TRBV7-6 and TRBJ2-7; D is unresolved. This CDR3 is 14 amino acids long. Germline loops: CDR1 SGHVS, CDR2 FNYEAQ. Trimming stripped 2 bases from V and 3 bases from J, with 11 bases between.

By proportion, this clonotype is medium-sized (0.01 to 0.1%). This sequence joins TRBV20-1 and TRBJ1-6; a weak D match, TRBD1 (5 bases). CDR3 length: 14 amino acids. The germline gives CDR1 DFQATT, CDR2 SNEGSKA (reference sequence). The V end was cut by 3 bases, the J end by 9 bases, with 15 bases between. CDR3: CSASIGQGSSPLHF. For the CDR3, the DNA is TGCAGTGCTAGCATCGGACAAGGGAGTTCACCCCTCCACTTT.

To note about this clonotype: One junction end does not reproduce the germline sequence, and a read error may be involved. The V and J genes are TRBV5-4 and TRBJ2-7, with 8 bases identical to TRBD2. CDR1 and CDR2 (germline): SGHNT, YYREEE (reference sequence). The CDR3 runs to 13 residues. The CDR3 reads CASRREGPYEQYF. CDR3 bases: TGCGCCAGCAGACGGGAGGGCCCCTACGAGCAGTACTTC.

This clonotype appeared many times. The chain is built from TRBV3-1 and TRBJ2-3; 7 bases map to TRBD2. V lost 5 bases to trimming and J lost 2 bases; unmatched junction nucleotides: 13. The CDR3 is 17 residues long. Germline assignment: CDR1 LGHDT and CDR2 YNNKEL (reference sequence). CDR3 amino acids: CASSRGGSYTDTDTQYF. Written as DNA, the CDR3 is TGTGCCAGCAGCAGGGGCGGGAGTTACACGGACACAGATACGCAGTATTTT.

This clonotype was counted once. This chain connects TRBV20-1 to TRBJ2-5, with TRBD2 identical over 13 bases. The germline gives CDR1 DFQATT, CDR2 SNEGSKA (reference sequence). J lost 4 bases, V lost 6 bases, and 5 bases had no gene match. The CDR3 totals 14 residues. CDR3 amino acids: CSAEGLAGVETQYF. The CDR3 region has the DNA TGCAGTGCGGAAGGACTAGCGGGAGTAGAGACCCAGTACTTC.

This clonotype has at least ten counts. The chain carries TRBV19 and TRBJ1-2; D is uncertain. Germline CDR1 reads LNHDA; CDR2 reads SQIVND (reference sequence). CDR3 length: 17 residues. Trimming pared 0 bases from V and 6 bases from J, leaving 20 bases between. In nucleotides, the CDR3 is TGTGCCAGTAGTATAGATCTGAGCCTGACCGGGTTTGATGGCTACACCTTC. Residues: CASSIDLSLTGFDGYTF.

This clonotype was counted many times. The rearrangement links TRBV6-2 or TRBV6-3 to TRBJ2-7; 8 positions agree with TRBD2. The CDR3 loop spans 14 amino acids. Germline V gene data show CDR1 as MNHEY and CDR2 as SVGEGT. With V trimmed by 6 bases and J by 5 bases, 9 bases remained unmatched. The CDR3 sequence is CASRHGRAPHEQYF. In nucleotides, the CDR3 is TGTGCCAGCAGACACGGGAGGGCCCCCCACGAGCAGTACTTC.

This clonotype turned up a few times. This chain links TRBV20-1 with TRBJ2-3, with 15 bases identical to TRBD2. V was clipped by 6 bases and J by 1 base; unmatched bases: 5. The CDR3 runs 16 residues. CDR1 is DFQATT and CDR2 is SNEGSKA in the germline V gene (reference sequence). CDR3 sequence reads: CSAEGLAGGGTDTQYF. The CDR3 coding sequence is TGCAGTGCGGAAGGACTAGCGGGAGGGGGCACAGATACGCAGTATTTT.

The chain carries TRBV4-1 and TRBJ2-5; 9 nucleotides match TRBD2. The CDR3 runs 16 residues. Germline V gene data show CDR1 as MGHRA and CDR2 as YSYEKL. The V gene end was trimmed by 3 bases and the J gene end by 0 bases; junction bases not matched to a gene: 5. CDR3 bases: TGCGCCAGCAGCCACCTAGCGGGAAGAGACCAAGAGACCCAGTACTTC. Amino acid sequence: CASSHLAGRDQETQYF.

The chain carries TRBV5-5 and TRBJ2-3; 9 bases are a match to TRBD2. Trimming took 0 bases from V and 14 from J; bases not matched to a gene: 4. The germline gives CDR1 SGHKS, CDR2 YYEKEE (reference sequence). CDR3 length: 12 amino acids. CDR3 DNA: TGTGCCAGCAGCTTGGGGACTAGCGTTACGTATTTT. Protein: CASSLGTSVTYF.